This T cell receptor (beta chain) was profiled in a study of blood T cell repertoires in COVID-19. Across the study: Sites in the United States, Italy and Spain provided acute and convalescent COVID-19 samples.

V was clipped by 1 base and J by 1 base; unmatched bases: 7. The CDR3 runs 16 residues. The germline CDR1 and CDR2 sequences are LGHNT and FRNRAP. Sequenced by immunoSEQ multiplex PCR; TCRdb stores in-frame clones only, minus some. The sample records just under 350,000 clones, about 86% being singletons. Specimen: peripheral blood. This TCR was sampled from a man aged 30 to 39 with active or convalescent COVID-19. This sequence joins TRBV12-5 and TRBJ2-7, with TRBD1 matching over 7 bases. CDR3: CASGLGRGQFSYEQYF. In DNA form, the CDR3 reads TGTGCTAGTGGTTTGGGCAGGGGACAGTTTTCCTACGAGCAGTACTTC.